One and the same sample provided the 27 T cell receptor beta chains below, sequenced in a study of shared clonotypes between healthy human individuals. Data came from immunoSEQ multiplex PCR; TCRdb stores just in-frame clones and leaves some out. This sample has 2 million to 2.5 million clones, with 85% to 95% found just once. The sequenced material came from naive CD4+ T cells sorted from blood. Documented subset: CD45RA+ positively selected. These receptor sequences come from a man in his late teens or twenties in good health.

The rearrangement joins TRBV7-2 to TRBJ1-2; 8 bases agree with TRBD1. V lost 4 bases and J lost 4; bases outside the gene matches: 14. CDR1 and CDR2 (germline): SGHTA, FQGNSA. The CDR3 extends over 17 amino acids. CDR3 bases: TGTACCAGCAGCTCGCGCTTGACAGGGGCTCTTGGCTATGGCTACACCTTC. It yields the protein CTSSSRLTGALGYGYTF.

The chain employs TRBV5-3 and TRBJ2-7; 12 bases fit TRBD2. TRBV5-3 is designated an ORF whose function remains uncertain. V was clipped by 0 bases and J by 4 bases; unmatched bases: 11. The length of the CDR3 is 18 residues. The CDR3 DNA is TGTGCCAGAAGCTTGGAGGCTAGCGGGAGGGCCTTTGTTTACGAGCAGTACTTC. Its protein is CARSLEASGRAFVYEQYF.

A single count supports this clone. V is TRBV30 and J is TRBJ1-2; tentatively, D is TRBD1 (5 bases). The V gene lost 3 bases and the J gene lost 3 bases, with 14 bases spanning the gap. The CDR3 spans 14 residues. The germline V gene has CDR1 GTSNPN and CDR2 SVGIG (reference sequence). CDR3 in amino acids: CAWRGSGLYYGYTF. CDR3 nucleotides: TGTGCCTGGAGGGGCTCAGGGCTCTACTATGGCTACACCTTC.

The V call is TRBV30, the J call TRBJ1-1; D gene uncertain. This CDR3 has 14 amino acids. Per germline, CDR1 GTSNPN and CDR2 SVGIG (reference sequence). Trimming removed 2 bases from V and 3 bases from J, with 13 bases in between. The CDR3 is CAWSLAAYYTEAFF. The CDR3 coding sequence is TGTGCCTGGAGTTTGGCCGCATACTACACTGAAGCTTTCTTT.

This clone appeared a single time. This chain joins TRBV10-3 and TRBJ2-1; TRBD2 agrees at 8 bases. The CDR3 length is 12 residues. CDR1 and CDR2 from the germline V gene are ENHRY and SYGVKD. Trimming at V came to 5 bases and at J to 9 bases, leaving 3 bases not matched to a gene. CDR3 region: CAISSSGAEQFF. DNA for the CDR3: TGTGCCATCAGTAGTAGCGGGGCTGAGCAGTTCTTC.

The chain couples TRBV2 to TRBJ2-1; D possibly corresponds to TRBD1 (6 bases). Per the germline V gene, CDR1 is SNHLY and CDR2 is FYNNEI. The CDR3 contains 14 residues. V was cut by 5 bases and J by 12 bases, with 20 bases left in between. The CDR3 sequence: CASSRTVSLSGQFF. Here the CDR3 DNA reads TGTGCCAGCAGTCGGACAGTCTCTCTATCTGGGCAGTTCTTC. The full variable domain, in which reference TRBV2 and TRBJ2-1 provide the parts outside the CDR3, is EPEVTQTPSHQVTQMGQEVILRCVPISNHLYFYWYRQILGQKVEFLVSFYNNEISEKSEIFDDQFSVERPDGSNFTLKIRSTKLEDSAMYFCASSRTVSLSGQFFGPGTRLTVL.

On this clone: Additional DNA sequences in this sample encode the identical CDR3. V and J are TRBV18 and TRBJ1-1; D not resolved. From germline, CDR1 is KGHSH and CDR2 LQKENI. Trimming removed 1 base at V and 1 base at J, with 7 bases between. This CDR3 spans 14 amino acids. The CDR3 loop is CASSPQGGNTEAFF. The CDR3 DNA follows: TGTGCCAGCTCACCACAGGGAGGGAACACTGAAGCTTTCTTT. Based on the CDR3 plus reference TRBV18 and TRBJ1-1, the full variable domain is NAGVMQNPRHLVRRRGQEARLRCSPMKGHSHVYWYRQLPEEGLKFMVYLQKENIIDESGMPKERFSAEFPKEGPSILRIQQVVRGDSAAYFCASSPQGGNTEAFFGQGTRLTVV.

The chain is built from TRBV5-1 and TRBJ2-5; 7 nucleotides match TRBD2. V was pared by 4 bases and J by 2 bases, with 5 bases of the junction left unmatched. CDR3 length: 14 residues. Germline V gene lookup returns CDR1 SGHRS and CDR2 YFSETQ. The CDR3 bases are TGCGCCAGCAGCCCACTAGCGTTACAAGAGACCCAGTACTTC. Translation gives CASSPLALQETQYF. Full variable domain (missing parts from reference TRBV5-1 and TRBJ2-5): KAGVTQTPRYLIKTRGQQVTLSCSPISGHRSVSWYQQTPGQGLQFLFEYFSETQRNKGNFPGRFSGRQFSNSRSEMNVSTLELGDSALYLCASSPLALQETQYFGPGTRLLVL.

The chain has TRBV6-6 and TRBJ1-5; 9 bases line up with TRBD1. The V gene's germline CDR1 is MNHNY and CDR2 SVGAGI (reference sequence). V trimming: 7 bases; J trimming: 6 bases; junction bases outside the gene matches: 10. There are 15 residues in the CDR3. The DNA of the CDR3 is TGTGCCAGCAACCCACCGGGACAGGGTGCTCAGCCCCAGCATTTT. Translation: CASNPPGQGAQPQHF.

The rearrangement joins TRBV2 to TRBJ2-1; D gene uncertain. Germline lookup yields CDR1 SNHLY and CDR2 FYNNEI. CDR3 length equals 12 residues. V was clipped by 10 bases and J by 9 bases, with 16 bases between them. CDR3 region: CAIKDWNFEQFF. For the CDR3, the DNA is TGTGCCATCAAAGATTGGAATTTTGAGCAGTTCTTC.

The chain joins TRBV4-1 to TRBJ2-7; D is perhaps TRBD1 (6 bases). Trimming cost V 2 bases and J 7 bases, with 18 bases left between them. CDR3 size: 15 residues. Germline V gene lookup returns CDR1 MGHRA and CDR2 YSYEKL. The CDR3 protein is CASSQSGGQPSEQYF. The CDR3 DNA follows: TGCGCCAGCAGCCAAAGCGGCGGACAGCCAAGTGAGCAGTACTTC.

The J gene is TRBJ2-7, the V gene TRBV4-3; 7 positions match TRBD1. This CDR3 has 15 amino acids. Looked up from germline, CDR1 is LGHNA and CDR2 is YSLEER. Trimming at V came to 5 bases and at J to 3 bases, leaving 10 bases not matched to a gene. The CDR3, as DNA: TGCGCCAGCAGCGTATACCCCCGGGACAGCTACGAGCAGTACTTC. Protein sequence: CASSVYPRDSYEQYF.

Worth noting for this clone: Other nucleotide sequences in the sample specify the same CDR3. The rearrangement uses TRBV18 and TRBJ1-5; D ambiguous. From germline, CDR1 is KGHSH and CDR2 LQKENI. Deletions cut 2 bases from V and 0 bases from J, with 5 bases between. The CDR3 extends over 14 amino acids. The CDR3 spells CASSPGLSNQPQHF. As DNA, the CDR3 is TGTGCCAGCTCACCAGGGCTTAGCAATCAGCCCCAGCATTTT.

V and J are TRBV12-5 and TRBJ2-5; the match to TRBD1 covers 8 bases. The trim removed 7 bases at V and 4 bases at J, leaving 8 bases unmatched. CDR3 length equals 14 residues. Germline V gene lookup returns CDR1 LGHNT and CDR2 FRNRAP. CDR3 residues: CASVPGGGIETQYF. CDR3 nucleotides: TGTGCTAGTGTCCCAGGGGGCGGGATAGAGACCCAGTACTTC.

The chain is built from TRBV30 and TRBJ2-5; 8 nucleotides match TRBD1. Germline V CDR1 and CDR2: GTSNPN, SVGIG (reference sequence). CDR3 size: 13 residues. CDR3 bases: TGTGCTTTGACAGGGGTGAGAGGGGAGACCCAGTACTTC. Its translation: CALTGVRGETQYF.

The gene calls are TRBV11-2 and TRBJ1-2; D call uncertain. V was clipped by 5 bases and J by 2 bases, with 12 bases between them. The CDR3 has 14 residues. Germline CDR1 reads SGHAT; CDR2 reads FQNNGV. The CDR3 coding sequence is TGTGCCAGCAGCACCCTCCGGGGAAACTATGGCTACACCTTC. It is translated as CASSTLRGNYGYTF.

CDR3 region: CASSPMTSGSTDTQYF. The CDR3 DNA reads TGTGCCAGCAGCCCAATGACTAGCGGAAGCACAGATACGCAGTATTTT. The chain combines TRBV4-2 with TRBJ2-3; 9 positions match TRBD2. The CDR3 runs 16 residues. Germline V gene data show CDR1 as LGHNA and CDR2 as YNFKEQ. V shed 4 bases, J shed 0 bases, and the junction held 5 bases outside the gene matches.

Turning to this clone: This sample includes further DNA sequences coding for the same CDR3. This chain connects TRBV5-5 to TRBJ2-7; D call uncertain. CDR3 size: 11 residues. The germline V gene has CDR1 SGHKS and CDR2 YYEKEE (reference sequence). Trimming cost V 2 bases and J 3 bases, with 3 bases left between them. CDR3 nucleotides: TGTGCCAGCAGCTTTAACTACGAGCAGTACTTC. Its protein is CASSFNYEQYF.

The chain employs TRBV7-2 and TRBJ2-5; tentatively, D is TRBD2 (6 bases). The germline V gene encodes CDR1 SGHTA and CDR2 FQGNSA. V was pared by 4 bases and J by 4 bases, with 10 bases between. CDR3 size: 13 residues. The CDR3 sequence: CASSSGVAETQYF. The CDR3, as DNA: TGTGCCAGCAGCTCGGGAGTTGCAGAGACCCAGTACTTC.

The rearrangement joins TRBV2 to TRBJ1-2, with 9 bases that match TRBD1. Germline V lookup: CDR1 SNHLY, CDR2 FYNNEI. CDR3 size: 12 residues. CDR3 in DNA: TGTGGAACAGGGGGCGAGAGCTATGGCTACACCTTC. Translation: CGTGGESYGYTF.

This chain connects TRBV12-2 to TRBJ2-2; the DNA was not used to check the table's D call, TRBD2. TRBV12-2 is a known pseudogene. The CDR3 length is 19 residues. The CDR3 nucleotides read TGTGCAAGTCGCTTCCTTAAACGTAGCGGGAGGGCCAACACCGGGGAGCTGTTTTTT. Translation gives CASRFLKRSGRANTGELFF.

This rearrangement joins TRBV28 to TRBJ2-5; 12 bases align to TRBD2. After removal of 7 bases from V and 4 bases from J, the junction contained 13 bases not matched to a gene. This CDR3 is 17 amino acids long. Germline V gene sequence: CDR1 MDHEN, CDR2 SYDVKM. The CDR3 sequence is CASKTSGGRGGLETQYF. The CDR3 DNA is TGTGCCAGCAAGACTAGCGGGGGAAGGGGGGGTTTAGAGACCCAGTACTTC. The variable domain in full, completed from reference TRBV28 and TRBJ2-5, reads DVKVTQSSRYLVKRTGEKVFLECVQDMDHENMFWYRQDPGLGLRLIYFSYDVKMKEKGDIPEGYSVSREKKERFSLILESASTNQTSMYLCASKTSGGRGGLETQYFGPGTRLLVL.

Regarding this clone: Mismatch with germline at one junction end may stem from a read error. The chain joins TRBV11-3 to TRBJ2-3; 9 positions agree with TRBD1. The length of the CDR3 is 17 residues. The germline V gene encodes CDR1 SGHNT and CDR2 YENEEA. CDR3 coding DNA: TGTGCCAGCAGTTTAGGAGTCCGGGACAGGGTATCTGATACGCAGTATTTT. Its translation is CASSLGVRDRVSDTQYF.

The V and J genes are TRBV18 and TRBJ2-1; TRBD1 might be the D (6 bases). The CDR3 extends over 13 amino acids. Looked up from germline, CDR1 is KGHSH and CDR2 is LQKENI. V lost 5 bases, J lost 12 bases, and 17 bases lay in between. The chain's CDR3 is CASSATGMGWQFF. DNA for the CDR3: TGTGCCAGCTCAGCAACAGGGATGGGGTGGCAGTTCTTC.

The chain recombines TRBV7-9 with TRBJ1-4; D gene unclear. The V gene's germline CDR1 is SEHNR and CDR2 FQNEAQ (reference sequence). This CDR3 spans 15 amino acids. V was cut by 5 bases and J by 3 bases, with 13 bases left in between. CDR3 bases: TGTGCCAGCAGCCGGCCTAGCCCCTCTAATGAAAAACTGTTTTTT. It yields the protein CASSRPSPSNEKLFF.

Remarks on this clone: Other DNA sequences in the sample encode the same CDR3. V and J are TRBV6-5 and TRBJ2-1; 9 nucleotides agree with TRBD2. Trimming cost V 5 bases and J 3 bases; bases outside gene matches: 5. Germline CDR1 and CDR2: MNHEY and SVGAGI. The CDR3 consists of 15 residues. This chain's CDR3 is CASSPGTSSYNEQFF. CDR3 DNA sequence: TGTGCCAGCAGTCCCGGGACTAGCAGCTACAATGAGCAGTTCTTC.

The chain uses TRBV5-1 and TRBJ2-7; 14 positions agree with TRBD2. Germline CDR1 and CDR2: SGHRS and YFSETQ. This CDR3 has 18 residues. Unmatched junction bases numbered 10, after V lost 4 bases and J lost 1 base. This CDR3 is CASSPKEGTSGRSYEQYF. Here the CDR3 DNA reads TGCGCCAGCAGCCCGAAAGAAGGGACTAGCGGGAGATCCTACGAGCAGTACTTC.